The TCR beta chain under discussion was sequenced for a study of shared clonotypes between healthy human individuals. Terminally differentiated effector memory CD45RA+ cells were excluded by CCR7 positive selection of CD45RO-negative cells. None of the donors, who were healthy HIV-negative adults, had recently had acute infections or vaccinations. Among the donors, all were Caucasian adults who lived in Nashville, Tennessee. The protocol was immunoSEQ multiplex PCR, while the TCRdb copy is restricted to in-frame clones and leaves out a portion. The sample consists of approximately 650,000 clones, roughly 96% of them appearing once. Worth noting for this clone: The antigen remains undetermined.

This CDR3 comprises 15 residues. V was trimmed by 3 bases and J by 6 bases, leaving 15 bases between them. Germline CDR1 is MNHNS and CDR2 is SASEGT. Overall study results and limits: Represented diversity, genetic and exposure-history alike, was limited by few donors.

The chain is built from TRBV6-1 and TRBJ1-5; unclear D gene. This sequence originates from a young woman in good health. Sequenced sample: naive CD8+ T cells sorted from blood. CDR3 bases: TGTGCCAGCAGTGACCGGACCACCGTCGGTCAGCCCCAGCATTTT. Translation gives CASSDRTTVGQPQHF.